A selection of T cell receptor beta chains follows, all from one sample in a study of metastatic and nonmetastatic thyroid tumors. TCRdb ran MiXCR on the PCR reads. The profile shows 30,000 to 35,000 clones, approximately 15% of them singletons. Sequenced: blood. The source of these receptors is a male donor with papillary thyroid cancer or a benign thyroid nodule (not recorded which). Some clones in this sample may be carry-over from other donors' samples. Both conserved end residues are part of each CDR3. A D gene is named only where the DNA matches it firmly. For some rows the clone size is stated as once, few or many, or as a class when expanded; others skip it.

j_call,d_call,v_call,clone_size,cdr3_nt,cdr3_aa
TRBJ2-3,NA,TRBV6-1,many,TGTGCCAGCAGTTTGTGGGTTGGCACAGATACGCAGTATTTT,CASSLWVGTDTQYF
TRBJ2-1,TRBD1,TRBV11-3,many,TGTGCCAGCAGCTTACCGACAGGGGTCTCCTACAATGAGCAGTTCTTC,CASSLPTGVSYNEQFF
TRBJ1-5,NA,TRBV19,many,TGTGCCTCGGGGGCGGGGCCTTATAGCAATCAGCCCCAGCATTTT,CASGAGPYSNQPQHF
TRBJ2-5,NA,TRBV5-1,large,TGCGCCAGCAGCCCGAGGGTCCAAGAGACCCAGTACTTC,CASSPRVQETQYF
TRBJ1-5,NA,TRBV28,many,TGTGCCAGCAGTTTGGGGGGACATTTTAGCAATCAGCCCCAGCATTTT,CASSLGGHFSNQPQHF
TRBJ2-7,NA,TRBV27,few,TGTGCCAGCAGTACCGGACTTCTCTACGAGCAGTACTTC,CASSTGLLYEQYF
TRBJ1-2,TRBD1,TRBV5-1,many,TGCGCCAGCAGCCTGACCGGGACAGGTGATGGCTACACCTTC,CASSLTGTGDGYTF
TRBJ2-5,NA,TRBV10-1,many,TGCGCCAGCAGTGAGTCGGGGGGCCCCCAAGAGACCCAGTACTTC,CASSESGGPQETQYF
TRBJ2-7,NA,TRBV6-1,few,TGTGCCAGCAGGGTCACTAGCTCAGCCTACGAGCAGTACTTC,CASRVTSSAYEQYF
TRBJ2-3,NA,TRBV6-2/TRBV6-3,many,TGTGCCAGCAGTTACTCGACTAGTGGCTGGGCAGATACGCAGTATTTT,CASSYSTSGWADTQYF
TRBJ2-3,TRBD2,TRBV4-2,NA,TGTGCCAGCAGCCAAGATAGGCTAGCGGAAGCAGCATTGGCGCAGTATTTT,CASSQDRLAEAALAQYF
TRBJ2-7,NA,TRBV20-1,many,TGCAGTGCTCCGGGACCCGGACCCTCCCCCGAGCAGTACTTC,CSAPGPGPSPEQYF
TRBJ1-2,NA,TRBV7-8,many,TGTGCCAGCAGCACCAGGGAGCAGGGAGGTGGCTACACCTTC,CASSTREQGGGYTF
TRBJ1-1,NA,TRBV5-4,many,TGTGCCAGCAGCTTGTCGGGGAGGGGTTCAAACACTGAAGCTTTCTTT,CASSLSGRGSNTEAFF
TRBJ2-7,NA,TRBV29-1,many,TGCAGCGCAGACGGGTTAGGTCAGCAGTACTTC,CSADGLGQQYF
TRBJ1-4,NA,TRBV12-3/TRBV12-4,few,TGTGCCAGCAGGGGCCGGAGAGAGGATGAAAAACTGTTTTTT,CASRGRREDEKLFF
TRBJ1-6,TRBD1,TRBV5-6,many,TGTGCCAGCAGCCGGGACAGGAATTCACCCCTCCACTTT,CASSRDRNSPLHF
TRBJ2-5,TRBD2,TRBV27,many,TGTGCCAGCAGTTTAGGGAGGGCGCGAGAGACCCAGTACTTC,CASSLGRARETQYF
TRBJ1-1,NA,TRBV6-1,many,TGTGCCAGCAGTAGGGGAGGGTTGGACACTGAAGCTTTCTTT,CASSRGGLDTEAFF
TRBJ1-2,TRBD1,TRBV9,many,TGTGCCAGCAGACTCGGGACAGGGGTTGATGGCTACACCTTC,CASRLGTGVDGYTF
TRBJ1-6,NA,TRBV6-2/TRBV6-3,many,TGTGCCAGCAGTTCCCTGACATGGGATTCACCCCTCCACTTT,CASSSLTWDSPLHF
TRBJ1-1,NA,TRBV6-1,many,TGTGCCAGCCGTAATAGTGGCAGGGAGAGGTACACTGAAGCTTTCTTT,CASRNSGRERYTEAFF
TRBJ2-5,NA,TRBV3-1,NA,TGTGCCAGCAGCCCTGGGGTTGGGAAGACCCAGTACTTC,CASSPGVGKTQYF
TRBJ1-3,TRBD1,TRBV5-6,many,TGTGCCAGCAGCTCCGGGACAGGAAACTCTGGAAACACCATATATTTT,CASSSGTGNSGNTIYF
TRBJ1-2,TRBD1,TRBV10-2,many,TGCGCCAGCAGTGAGCGGACAGGCTATGGCTACACCTTC,CASSERTGYGYTF
TRBJ2-7,NA,TRBV6-1,many,TGTGCCAGCGGCAGCTCCTACGAGCAGTACTTC,CASGSSYEQYF
TRBJ2-5,NA,TRBV12-5,NA,TGTGCTAGTCGATTGGTAAACCAGGAGACCCAGTACTTC,CASRLVNQETQYF
TRBJ1-2,TRBD1,TRBV6-1,few,TGTGCCAGCAGTCCTGACAGGGACGGCTACGGCTACACCTTC,CASSPDRDGYGYTF
TRBJ2-2,NA,TRBV7-3,NA,TGTGCCAGCAGCTTCAATAGAAGGAGGGTCCCCACCGGGGAGCTGTTTTTT,CASSFNRRRVPTGELFF
TRBJ2-7,NA,TRBV5-8,many,TGTGCCAGCAGACGGGAGTACGAGCAGTACTTC,CASRREYEQYF
TRBJ2-4,NA,TRBV7-9,many,TGTGCCAGCAGCTCGTATATAGCCAAAAACATTCAGTACTTC,CASSSYIAKNIQYF
TRBJ1-2,NA,TRBV18,many,TGTGCCAGCTCACCTCCCGGGACTGACAACTATGGCTACACCTTC,CASSPPGTDNYGYTF
TRBJ1-3,NA,TRBV6-1,few,TGTGCCAGCAGTTTTGACAGTGTGGCCACCATATATTTT,CASSFDSVATIYF
TRBJ2-6,NA,TRBV25-1,many,TGTGCCAGCAGTGAGGGGGGCTCTGGGGCCAACGTCCTGACTTTC,CASSEGGSGANVLTF
TRBJ2-5,NA,TRBV6-2/TRBV6-3,many,TGTGCCAGCAGCCCCTCCGGTAGCCGAGGCGAGACCCAGTACTTC,CASSPSGSRGETQYF
TRBJ2-5,NA,TRBV12-5,many,TGTGCTAGTGGTCTTAACGCACAGGAGTTAGAGACCCAGTACTTC,CASGLNAQELETQYF
TRBJ2-7,NA,TRBV20-1,many,TGCAGTGTCGGATCCCGGGGGTCCTCCTACGAGCAGTACTTC,CSVGSRGSSYEQYF
TRBJ2-1,TRBD2,TRBV19,many,TGTGCCAGTAGTTCGACTGGAGCGGGAGGCTACAATGAGCAGTTCTTC,CASSSTGAGGYNEQFF
TRBJ2-7,TRBD2,TRBV18,many,TGTGCCAGCTCACCCTCCGGGACTAGGGGGGATAAGCAGTACTTC,CASSPSGTRGDKQYF
TRBJ1-2,NA,TRBV20-1,many,TGCAGTGCTAGAGTACAGGCGAGCCACCTCTTC,CSARVQASHLF
TRBJ2-1,TRBD2,TRBV18,many,TGTGCCAGCTCACCACGGACTAGCGGGAGTAATGAGCAGTTCTTC,CASSPRTSGSNEQFF
TRBJ2-7,NA,TRBV28,many,TGTGCCAGCAGTTTCCGGACAACCTTCTCCTACGAGCAGTACTTC,CASSFRTTFSYEQYF
TRBJ2-3,NA,TRBV20-1,NA,TGCAGTGCTAGGTTAGCGGTCACAGATACGCAGTATTTT,CSARLAVTDTQYF
TRBJ2-7,TRBD1,TRBV6-1,few,TGTGCCAGCAGTGAAGCGCGGGCAGGGGGCTTCTACGAGCAGTACTTC,CASSEARAGGFYEQYF
TRBJ1-4,NA,TRBV19,many,TGTGCCAGTAGCGATTTCGGGGCAACTAATGAAAAACTGTTTTTT,CASSDFGATNEKLFF
TRBJ2-1,NA,TRBV2,many,TGTGCCAGCACTCTTTCCTACAATGAGCAGTTCTTC,CASTLSYNEQFF
TRBJ2-7,NA,TRBV7-9,many,TGTGCCAGCAGCCCCGACCCGAGATACTTC,CASSPDPRYF
TRBJ2-7,NA,TRBV3-1,many,TGTGCCAGCAGCCGAGGCTCAACGGGGAATACGTACTTC,CASSRGSTGNTYF
TRBJ1-5,NA,TRBV19,many,TGTGCCAGTGGGGGCCCCAAGGGGAGAGGCAATCAGCCCCAGCATTTT,CASGGPKGRGNQPQHF
TRBJ1-1,NA,TRBV7-9,many,TGTGCCAGCAGCTTAGGTCGGGGGCTGAACACTGAAGCTTTCTTT,CASSLGRGLNTEAFF
TRBJ2-3,TRBD2,TRBV3-1,many,TGTGCCAGCAGCCAAGAGGTTGGGCTTCAAGCGGGAGCAGATACGCAGTATTTT,CASSQEVGLQAGADTQYF
TRBJ2-2,NA,TRBV7-8,NA,TGTGCCAGCAGCTGGACACGGAACACCGGGGAGCTGTTTTTT,CASSWTRNTGELFF
TRBJ1-1,NA,TRBV28,few,TGTGCCAGCAGTTCGACAGACAGCATGAACACTGAAGCTTTCTTT,CASSSTDSMNTEAFF
TRBJ2-7,NA,TRBV11-2,many,TGTGCCAGCAGCCCACCAACCGGGGCAGGTCGCGACGAGCAGTACTTC,CASSPPTGAGRDEQYF
TRBJ1-6,NA,TRBV11-3,many,TGTGCCAGCAGCTTAGTCCAGGGAGGTAATTCACCCCTCCACTTT,CASSLVQGGNSPLHF
TRBJ1-4,NA,TRBV7-9,many,TGTGCCAGCAGCTTCCAGGGAGGTGAAAAACTGTTTTTT,CASSFQGGEKLFF
TRBJ2-5,TRBD2,TRBV6-2/TRBV6-3,many,TGTGCCAGTACATCTGGGGTCGATCGAGCGGGAGGTTCCCAAGAGACCCAGTACTTC,CASTSGVDRAGGSQETQYF